A selection of T cell receptor beta chains follows, all from one sample in a study of blood T cell repertoires in COVID-19. Measured with immunoSEQ multiplex PCR; TCRdb has only the in-frame clones, and not every one. The repertoire holds 60,000 to 75,000 clones, with 87% as singletons. The sample taken for sequencing was peripheral blood. The receptors were sampled from a woman in her forties or fifties with COVID-19, enrolled during active disease. CDR3s include the opening cysteine and the closing phenylalanine or tryptophan. The D gene is left open where the match is weak. Not every row has a clone size; where given, it reads once, few, many or a size class.

size	V	D	J	DNA	CDR3
.	TRBV28	.	TRBJ1-2	TGTGCCAGTAGGAGAGGGGGGGTCCTCCCCCAAAACTATGGCTACACCTTC	CASRRGGVLPQNYGYTF
.	TRBV5-1	TRBD1	TRBJ1-1	TGCGCCAGCAGTCACAGGGGTGGGGGGCCCATGAACACTGAAGCTTTCTTT	CASSHRGGGPMNTEAFF
.	TRBV19	.	TRBJ2-5	TGTGCCAGTAGTCGCGCTGAAACCCAGTACTTC	CASSRAETQYF
.	TRBV21-1	.	TRBJ2-7	TGTGCCAGCGGGCTGGTGGAGCAGTACTTC	CASGLVEQYF
.	TRBV28	.	TRBJ1-5	TGTGCCAGCAGAATTCGACCCGCGAGGGCCAATCAGCCCCAGCATTTT	CASRIRPARANQPQHF
.	TRBV28	.	TRBJ1-1	TGTGCCAGCAGTTCAGCGCCGGGGGGAGGGATGAGTGCTGAAGCTTTCTTT	CASSSAPGGGMSAEAFF
.	TRBV30	TRBD1	TRBJ1-6	TGTGCCTGGGGGGGGCAGGGGGCGCGTAATTCACCCCTCCACTTT	CAWGGQGARNSPLHF
.	TRBV11-3	.	TRBJ1-2	TGTGCCAGCAGCTTGAACAGGGCAAACTATGGCTACACCTTC	CASSLNRANYGYTF
.	TRBV21-1	.	TRBJ1-5	TGTGCCAGCAGCAAAAGTAAGAGGACAGGGGACAAGCCCCAGCATTTT	CASSKSKRTGDKPQHF
.	TRBV27	TRBD2	TRBJ2-2	TGTGCCAGCAGTCGGACTAGCGCGATGAACACCGGGGAGCTGTTTTTT	CASSRTSAMNTGELFF
.	TRBV6-2/TRBV6-3	.	TRBJ2-6	TGTGCCAGCAGTTACTCGCGAGGGGCCAACGTCCTGACTTTC	CASSYSRGANVLTF
.	TRBV28	.	TRBJ1-1	TGTGCCAATCCCCCAGACATGAACACTGAAGCTTTCTTT	CANPPDMNTEAFF
.	TRBV5-6	.	TRBJ2-1	TGTGCCAGCAGCTACCGGGACTCCCCGCCTGAGCAGTTCTTC	CASSYRDSPPEQFF
.	TRBV7-2	TRBD1	TRBJ1-4	TGTGCCAGCAGCTCCATCCCCGGGACAGTTAATGAAAAACTGTTTTTT	CASSSIPGTVNEKLFF
once	TRBV7-8	.	TRBJ2-3	TGTGCCAGCAGCCACAGGGTAGGGGCCGGCACAGATACGCAGTATTTT	CASSHRVGAGTDTQYF
.	TRBV18	.	TRBJ2-7	TGTGCCAGCTCACCGGGGGGTGCTAGCGTCTACGAGCAGTACTTC	CASSPGGASVYEQYF
.	TRBV27	.	TRBJ2-5	TGTGCCAGCAGCCCCGTTCGAGGGGGAGGGGAGACCCAGTACTTC	CASSPVRGGGETQYF
few	TRBV2	.	TRBJ1-6	TGTGCCAGCGGAGCGGACTATAATTCACCCCTCCACTTT	CASGADYNSPLHF
.	TRBV5-6	TRBD1	TRBJ2-5	TGTGCCAGCAGCTTGGAGGGTAAACAGGGGGAGACCCAGTACTTC	CASSLEGKQGETQYF